What follows describes a single T cell receptor (beta chain). The sample originates from a study of blood T cell repertoires in COVID-19. Study as a whole: COVID-19 samples, acute and convalescent, were from the United States, Italy and Spain.

Sequencing used immunoSEQ multiplex PCR; TCRdb keeps in-frame clones, though not all of them. The sample comprises about 210,000 clones, around four fifths of which are singletons, and 8% to 10% rests with the top ten. CDR3 length equals 16 residues. Germline CDR1 reads LGHDT; CDR2 reads YNNKEL (reference sequence). With 6 bases removed from V and 0 bases from J, the gap between germline ends came to 15 bases. The chain couples TRBV3-1 (or the pseudogene TRBV3-2) to TRBJ2-1; no firm D call. The sample taken for sequencing was peripheral blood. This TCR came from a woman in her fifties or sixties with acute or convalescent COVID-19. The CDR3 DNA is TGTGCCAGCAGTCAGAGACTCGCAAGCTCCTACAATGAGCAGTTCTTC. It is translated as CASSQRLASSYNEQFF.